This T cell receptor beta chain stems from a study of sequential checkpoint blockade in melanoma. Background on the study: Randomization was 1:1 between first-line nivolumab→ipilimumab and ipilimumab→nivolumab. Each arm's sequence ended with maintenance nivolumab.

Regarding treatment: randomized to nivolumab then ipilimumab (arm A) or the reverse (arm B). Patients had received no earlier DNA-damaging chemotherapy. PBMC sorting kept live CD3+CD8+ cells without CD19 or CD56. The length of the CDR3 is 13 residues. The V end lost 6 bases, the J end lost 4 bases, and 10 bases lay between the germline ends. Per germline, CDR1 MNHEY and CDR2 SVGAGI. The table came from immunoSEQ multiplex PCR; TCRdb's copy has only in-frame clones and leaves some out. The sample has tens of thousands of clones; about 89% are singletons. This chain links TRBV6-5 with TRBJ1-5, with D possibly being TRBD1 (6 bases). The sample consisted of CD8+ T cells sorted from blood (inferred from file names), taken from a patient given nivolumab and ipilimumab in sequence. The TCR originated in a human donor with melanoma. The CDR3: CASRGHRNQPQHF. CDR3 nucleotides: TGTGCCAGCAGGGGACATCGGAATCAGCCCCAGCATTTT.